The rows below give T cell receptor beta chains drawn from one sample of a study of blood T cells in healthy people across ages. TCRdb reprocessed the 5' RACE reads via MiXCR and lists one record per CDR3 protein. The sample lists more than 1 million distinct CDR3 sequences, under 55% occurring once. Sequencing was performed on blood. Receptor source: a woman in her fifties or sixties in good health. The CDR3 runs from the conserved cysteine through the conserved F or W. D genes are given only for firm matches. A clone size is listed for some rows: how often the clone was seen (once, few, many), or a class if it is expanded.

v_gene	abundance	j_gene	d_gene	CDR3aa	CDR3nt
TRBV11-2	NA	TRBJ2-2	TRBD2	CASSPSGVTGELFF	TGTGCCAGCAGCCCAAGCGGGGTAACCGGGGAGCTGTTTTTT
TRBV24-1	few	TRBJ2-7	NA	CATSDIWGTHEQYF	TGTGCCACCAGTGATATATGGGGAACCCACGAGCAGTACTTC
TRBV7-2	NA	TRBJ2-7	NA	CASSLLQGEGEQYF	TGTGCCAGCAGCTTATTGCAGGGAGAGGGGGAGCAGTACTTC
TRBV5-1	NA	TRBJ2-7	TRBD2	CASSFDRLAGVPYEQYF	TGCGCCAGCAGCTTCGACAGACTAGCGGGAGTCCCCTACGAGCAGTACTTC
TRBV27	NA	TRBJ1-2	NA	CACSFRGGGYTF	TGTGCCTGCAGTTTCAGGGGAGGTGGCTACACCTTC
TRBV7-2	NA	TRBJ2-2	TRBD1	CASRLGQGATGELFF	TGTGCCAGCAGACTGGGACAGGGGGCAACCGGGGAGCTGTTTTTT
TRBV7-2	NA	TRBJ2-7	NA	CASSSQGEEQYF	TGTGCCAGCAGCTCCCAGGGTGAAGAGCAGTACTTC
TRBV7-2	NA	TRBJ1-2	NA	CASSLSVDIYGYTF	TGTGCCAGCAGCTTAAGTGTAGACATCTATGGCTACACCTTC
TRBV7-2	few	TRBJ2-7	NA	CASSLYGASYEQYF	TGTGCCAGCAGCCTGTACGGGGCCTCCTACGAGCAGTACTTC
TRBV24-1	NA	TRBJ2-1	NA	CATSDPDGLNEQFF	TGTGCCACCAGTGATCCGGACGGCCTGAATGAGCAGTTCTTC
TRBV27	few	TRBJ2-6	NA	CASSLDRRRANVLTF	TGTGCCAGCAGTTTAGACCGCCGCCGGGCCAACGTCCTGACTTTC
TRBV2	NA	TRBJ2-5	TRBD1	CASRRTGKEETQYF	TGTGCCAGCAGACGGACAGGAAAAGAAGAGACCCAGTACTTC
TRBV5-1	NA	TRBJ2-3	NA	CASSYRSAGTDTQYF	TGCGCCAGCAGTTATAGATCAGCGGGCACAGATACGCAGTATTTT
TRBV6-1	NA	TRBJ2-7	TRBD1	CASSEEDRGRCFGGIAYEQYF	TGTGCCAGCAGTGAAGAGGACAGGGGGCGTTGTTTCGGGGGAATAGCCTACGAGCAGTACTTC
TRBV3-1	NA	TRBJ2-5	TRBD2	CASSQEWSSGSPQETQYF	TGTGCCAGCAGCCAAGAATGGTCGAGCGGGAGTCCCCAAGAGACCCAGTACTTC
TRBV29-1	NA	TRBJ2-1	TRBD2	CSVEDLPGTSGRHNEQFF	TGCAGCGTTGAAGATCTTCCCGGGACTAGCGGGAGACACAATGAGCAGTTCTTC
TRBV6-5	NA	TRBJ2-4	NA	CASSYRQTLAKNIQYF	TGTGCCAGCAGTTATAGACAGACACTAGCCAAAAACATTCAGTACTTC
TRBV27	NA	TRBJ1-6	NA	CASSRPDSPLHF	TGTGCCAGCAGCCGACCGGATTCACCCCTCCACTTT
TRBV7-9	NA	TRBJ2-7	NA	CAGSFGLAPNEQYF	TGTGCCGGCAGCTTTGGGCTAGCGCCTAACGAGCAGTACTTC
TRBV18	NA	TRBJ2-5	TRBD2	CASSPRGTSGGTLFQEVQYF	TGTGCCAGCTCACCACGAGGGACTAGCGGGGGGACCCTATTCCAAGAGGTCCAGTACTTC
TRBV5-1	few	TRBJ2-1	TRBD1	CASSLTGQGSNEQFF	TGCGCCAGCAGCTTAACGGGACAGGGGAGCAATGAGCAGTTCTTC
TRBV24-1	few	TRBJ2-1	TRBD2	CATSDFTGGEQFF	TGTGCCACCAGTGATTTCACGGGAGGTGAGCAGTTCTTC
TRBV4-2	NA	TRBJ1-1	NA	CASGQEGGGPRAAFF	TGTGCCAGCGGCCAAGAGGGTGGGGGACCCCGGGCAGCTTTCTTT
TRBV20-1	few	TRBJ2-7	NA	CSAVTGRSEQYF	TGCAGTGCTGTGACAGGTAGGAGCGAGCAGTACTTC
TRBV20-1	once	TRBJ2-2	TRBD2	CSASRTSANTGELFF	TGCAGTGCTAGCCGGACTAGCGCGAACACCGGGGAGCTGTTTTTT
TRBV6-6	NA	TRBJ2-7	NA	CASSLDEYNEQYF	TGTGCCAGCAGTCTCGACGAGTACAATGAGCAGTACTTC